This T cell receptor (beta chain) originates from a study of blood T cell repertoires in COVID-19 (dated by TCRdb to between 2020 and 2021). Background on the whole study: Samples from collaborators originated in the United States, Italy and Spain and spanned both the acute and convalescent phases of COVID-19. The material from the prospective study consisted of cDNA or gDNA derived from T cells, B-cell-depleted T cells, or PBMCs. The dataset comprised deeply sampled blood TCRbeta repertoires from subjects exposed to, actively infected with, or recovered from COVID-19. The repertoires were made available in a free public database intended to serve as a resource for research on the immune response to SARS-CoV-2. Samples came from the ongoing ImmuneRACE study (first 160 participants) plus 1,254 subjects from 6 global collaborators. Nearly every sample came with metadata listing a de-identified subject ID, COVID-19 status, age in years and sex. Where available, HLA class I and class II types were taken from metadata supplied by the sample provider and were not determined by assay-based typing. Here is what the overall study found, with its caveats: How much clinical and demographic metadata was included differed by source and by participant, and the metadata was provided uncurated.

Clipping removes 5 bases from V and 5 bases from J, with 5 as the unmatched junction base count. Taken from cysteine to phenylalanine, the CDR3 has 14 residues. Only CDR3 DNA is held: 42 bases, read in frame from base 1. The germline V gene gives CDR1 as SGHTA and CDR2 as FQGNSA. Participants in the prospective study were aged about 18 to 90 years, lived in about two dozen United States geographic areas, and enrolled through a virtual design. To assign participants to cohorts, the prospective study relied on clinical history that participants themselves reported in a screening survey and a study questionnaire. Recovered participants in ImmuneRACE Cohort 3 were defined as having two consecutive negative NP/OP PCR tests, clearance from a healthcare professional, or resolution of symptoms. In the prospective study, mobile phlebotomists collected whole blood, serum and a nasopharyngeal or oropharyngeal swab from each participant. Prospective study participants could optionally give additional blood draws and questionnaires over an approximately 2-month period. Before DNA extraction, prospective study blood samples were shipped either frozen or at room temperature.

A note on this clone: Its antigen remains unidentified. No much larger clone exists at a distance of one base, and base qualities are not known.

TCRbeta CDR3 regions were amplified from genomic DNA by means of the immunoSEQ Assay, a bias-controlled multiplex PCR. In the original analysis: The number of nucleated cells in each sample was estimated by amplification of reference gene primers within the assay. Sequence reads were collapsed and filtered to measure the absolute abundance of every unique TCRbeta CDR3 rearrangement. For each sample, productive Simpson clonality was calculated as the square root of Simpson's diversity index across productive rearrangements. Held by TCRdb, this immuneACCESS table contains in-frame sequences only and omits some clones. Under half of the omission traces to an unresolved V gene where checked; the cause of the rest is unknown. D and trimming were read from the DNA, whereas the V and J calls and clone size are those reported in that table. For this sample there are roughly 170,000 clones; under 90% appear just once. The ten largest clones add up to more than 10% of the sample.

This sequence originates from a man aged 50 to 59 who had recovered from COVID-19. The material sequenced was PBMCs or T cells enriched from blood (not recorded which). Recombination linked TRBV7-2 to TRBJ1-4; 7 central nucleotides agree with TRBD1. Read as DNA, the sequence is TGTGCCAGCAGCCCGACAGGGCTCAATGAAAAACTGTTTTTT. Translated, it reads CASSPTGLNEKLFF. The CDR3, completed at both ends by the reference TRBV7-2 and TRBJ1-4 genes, gives the full variable domain GAGVSQSPSNKVTEKGKDVELRCDPISGHTALYWYRQSLGQGLEFLIYFQGNSAPDKSGLPSDRFSAERTGGSVSTLTIQRTQQEDSAVYLCASSPTGLNEKLFFGSGTQLSVL.